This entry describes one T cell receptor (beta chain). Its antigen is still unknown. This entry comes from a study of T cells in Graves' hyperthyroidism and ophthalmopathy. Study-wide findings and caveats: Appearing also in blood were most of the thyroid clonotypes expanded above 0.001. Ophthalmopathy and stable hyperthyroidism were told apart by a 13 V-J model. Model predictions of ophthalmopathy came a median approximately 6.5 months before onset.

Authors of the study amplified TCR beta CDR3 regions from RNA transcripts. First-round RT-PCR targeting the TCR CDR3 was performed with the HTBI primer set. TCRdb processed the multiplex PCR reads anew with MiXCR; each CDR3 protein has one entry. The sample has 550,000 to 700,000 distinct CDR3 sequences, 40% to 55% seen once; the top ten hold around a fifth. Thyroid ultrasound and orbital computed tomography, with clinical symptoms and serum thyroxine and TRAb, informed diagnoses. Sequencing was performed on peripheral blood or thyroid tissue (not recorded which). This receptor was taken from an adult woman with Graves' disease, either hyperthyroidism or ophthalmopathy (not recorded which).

The CDR3 protein is CASSSSGPGELFF. Written as DNA, the CDR3 is TGCGCCAGCAGCTCCTCGGGACCCGGGGAGCTGTTTTTT. V and J are TRBV5-1 and TRBJ2-2; D assignment may be TRBD1 or TRBD2 (5 bases each). Germline V gene data show CDR1 as SGHRS and CDR2 as YFSETQ. The CDR3 has 13 amino acids. Trimming took 3 bases from V and 6 from J, leaving 9 bases between them.